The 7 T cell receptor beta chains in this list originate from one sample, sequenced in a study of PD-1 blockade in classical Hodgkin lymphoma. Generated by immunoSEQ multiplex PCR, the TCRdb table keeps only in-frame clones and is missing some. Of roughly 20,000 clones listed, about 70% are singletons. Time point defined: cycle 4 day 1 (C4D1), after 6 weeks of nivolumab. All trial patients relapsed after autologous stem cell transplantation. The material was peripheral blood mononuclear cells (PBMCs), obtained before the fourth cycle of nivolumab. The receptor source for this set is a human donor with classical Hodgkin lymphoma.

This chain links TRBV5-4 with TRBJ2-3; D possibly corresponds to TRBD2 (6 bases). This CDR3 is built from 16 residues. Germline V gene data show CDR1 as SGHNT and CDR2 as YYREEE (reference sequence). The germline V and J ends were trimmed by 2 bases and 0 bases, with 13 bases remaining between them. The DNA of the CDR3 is TGTGCCAGCAGCTTCAAGCGGGTCGATAGCACAGATACGCAGTATTTT. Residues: CASSFKRVDSTDTQYF.

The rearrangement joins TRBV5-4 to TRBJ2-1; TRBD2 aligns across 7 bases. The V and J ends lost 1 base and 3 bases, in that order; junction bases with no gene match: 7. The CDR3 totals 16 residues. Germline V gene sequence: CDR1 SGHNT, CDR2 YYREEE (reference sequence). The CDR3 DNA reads TGTGCCAGCAGCTTGAAAGCGGGATTCGACTACAATGAGCAGTTCTTC. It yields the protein CASSLKAGFDYNEQFF.

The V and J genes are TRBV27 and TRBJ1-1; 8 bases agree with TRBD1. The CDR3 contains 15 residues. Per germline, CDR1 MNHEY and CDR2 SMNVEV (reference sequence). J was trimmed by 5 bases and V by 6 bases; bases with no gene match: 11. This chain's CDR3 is CASSLLQGAGTEAFF. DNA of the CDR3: TGTGCCAGCAGCCTGCTCCAGGGGGCCGGAACTGAAGCTTTCTTT.

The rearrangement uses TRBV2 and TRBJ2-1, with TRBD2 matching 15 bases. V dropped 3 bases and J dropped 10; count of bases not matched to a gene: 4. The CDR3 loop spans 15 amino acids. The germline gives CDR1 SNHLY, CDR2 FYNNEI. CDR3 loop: CASSDGLAGGFEQFF. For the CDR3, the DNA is TGTGCCAGCAGTGATGGACTAGCGGGAGGGTTCGAGCAGTTCTTC.

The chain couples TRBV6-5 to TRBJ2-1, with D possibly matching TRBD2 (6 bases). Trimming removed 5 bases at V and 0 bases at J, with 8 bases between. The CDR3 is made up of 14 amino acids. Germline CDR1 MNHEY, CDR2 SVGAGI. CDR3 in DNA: TGTGCCAGCAGTCTCGGGAGCTCCTACAATGAGCAGTTCTTC. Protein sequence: CASSLGSSYNEQFF.

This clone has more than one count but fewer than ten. DNA for the CDR3: TGTGCCAGCAGCCGCAACACAGGAATAGTCAATCAGCCCCAGCATTTT. It codes for CASSRNTGIVNQPQHF. The rearrangement uses TRBV27 and TRBJ1-5; a weak D match, TRBD1 (5 bases). There are 16 residues in the CDR3. Germline V gives CDR1 MNHEY, CDR2 SMNVEV (reference sequence). V lost 6 bases, J lost 3 bases, and 18 bases lay in between.

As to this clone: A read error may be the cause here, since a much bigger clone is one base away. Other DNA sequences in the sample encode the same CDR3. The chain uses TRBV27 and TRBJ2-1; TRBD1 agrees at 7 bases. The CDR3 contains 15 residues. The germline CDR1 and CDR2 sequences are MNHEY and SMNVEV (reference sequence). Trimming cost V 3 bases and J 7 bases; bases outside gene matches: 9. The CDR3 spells CASSLGQTRPNEQFF. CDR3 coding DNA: TGTGCCAGCAGTTTGGGACAGACCCGCCCGAATGAGCAGTTCTTC.